This T cell receptor beta chain was sequenced for a study of early T cells in non-severe SARS-CoV-2 infection. TCRdb ran MiXCR on the 5' RACE reads and lists one entry per CDR3 protein. Among some 22,000 distinct CDR3 sequences listed, 3.5% to 5% were seen once. The CDR3 length is 12 residues. V lost 3 bases, J lost 4 bases, and 6 bases lay in between. This chain joins TRBV12-3 or TRBV12-4 and TRBJ1-1; D gene unclear. Sequenced material: whole blood. The source of this sequence is an adult who was a healthcare worker with PCR-confirmed SARS-CoV-2 infection or an uninfected control (not recorded which). The CDR3 loop is CASSFRGTEAFF. Written as DNA, the CDR3 is TGTGCCAGCAGTTTCCGGGGCACTGAAGCTTTCTTT.